Below, 14 T cell receptor beta chains from the same sample are listed, as sequenced in a study of blood T cell repertoires in COVID-19. The protocol was immunoSEQ multiplex PCR, while the TCRdb copy is restricted to in-frame clones and leaves out a portion. Found here are over 100,000 clones, approximately 86% of them singletons; the top ten hold 3%. Sequenced: peripheral blood. These receptors were collected from a man in his fifties with active or convalescent COVID-19.

This chain uses TRBV9 with TRBJ2-6, with TRBD2 identical over 9 bases. CDR1 is SGDLS and CDR2 is YYNGEE in the germline V gene. The CDR3 sequence is 19 residues long. Trimming at V came to 3 bases and at J to 0 bases, leaving 10 bases not matched to a gene. CDR3 bases: TGTGCCAGCAGCGACCCTTCTAGCGGGACCCACTCTGGGGCCAACGTCCTGACTTTC. It codes for CASSDPSSGTHSGANVLTF.

The rearrangement links TRBV6-5 to TRBJ2-3; D gene uncertain. CDR1 is MNHEY and CDR2 is SVGAGI in the germline V gene. Trimming took off 8 bases at V and 6 bases at J, with 15 bases between the two ends. This CDR3 has 13 amino acids. CDR3 sequence reads: CASRLRVRDTQYF. Written as DNA, the CDR3 is TGTGCCAGCCGCCTCCGGGTGAGGGATACGCAGTATTTT.

The chain joins TRBV4-1 to TRBJ2-5, with a tentative D call TRBD2 (5 bases). The ends were cut back, 1 base at V and 2 bases at J, with 11 bases in the middle. Germline values: CDR1 MGHRA, CDR2 YSYEKL. The CDR3 has 15 amino acids. DNA of the CDR3: TGCGCCAGCAGCCAAGTATCCCGGGAACAAGAGACCCAGTACTTC. Its protein product is CASSQVSREQETQYF.

The rearrangement uses TRBV25-1 and TRBJ1-4; 7 bases agree with TRBD1. Germline V gene lookup returns CDR1 MGHDK and CDR2 SYGVNS. The CDR3 has 14 amino acids. Trimming took 2 bases from V and 6 from J; bases not matched to a gene: 3. This CDR3 is CASSERGRDEKLFF. The CDR3, as DNA: TGTGCCAGCAGTGAAAGGGGGCGAGATGAAAAACTGTTTTTT.

The chain carries TRBV7-2 and TRBJ1-4; 7 nucleotides match TRBD1. Germline loops: CDR1 SGHTA, CDR2 FQGNSA. V shed 2 bases and J 0 bases; nucleotides not matched to a gene: 12. This CDR3 contains 19 residues. The CDR3 loop is CASSLLVRTGYSTNEKLFF. The CDR3 DNA is TGTGCCAGCAGCTTACTTGTTCGGACAGGTTATTCAACTAATGAAAAACTGTTTTTT.

The rearrangement joins TRBV12-2 to TRBJ2-7; TRBD1 is taken as the D call from the table, unchecked against the DNA. TRBV12-2 is reported as a pseudogene. This CDR3 has 15 amino acids. Here the CDR3 reads CASRLAAGGPYEQYV. CDR3 sequence (DNA): TGTGCAAGTCGCTTAGCCGCAGGGGGACCCTACGAGCAGTACGTC.

The genes are TRBV7-2 and TRBJ2-3, with 10 bases identical to TRBD1. From germline, CDR1 is SGHTA and CDR2 FQGNSA. Trimming at V came to 7 bases and at J to 5 bases, leaving 9 bases not matched to a gene. This CDR3 spans 15 amino acids. CDR3 sequence (DNA): TGTGCCAGCAATCGAGGGGGACAGGGGCTAGATACGCAGTATTTT. This gives the protein CASNRGGQGLDTQYF.

J is TRBJ2-6 and V is TRBV19; weak D call: TRBD2 (6 bases). The V gene lost 5 bases and the J gene lost 0 bases, with 8 bases spanning the gap. CDR3 size: 15 residues. Germline assignment: CDR1 LNHDA and CDR2 SQIVND (reference sequence). The CDR3 loop is CASSVGGSGANVLTF. Here the CDR3 DNA reads TGTGCCAGTAGTGTCGGGGGCTCTGGGGCCAACGTCCTGACTTTC.

CDR3 DNA sequence: TGTGCCAGCTCACCAAACAGGGACACTGAAGCTTTCTTT. As protein: CASSPNRDTEAFF. The V and J genes are TRBV18 and TRBJ1-1; tentative D call: TRBD1 (6 bases). V was trimmed by 2 bases and J by 3 bases, leaving 7 bases between them. This CDR3 is built from 13 residues. The germline gives CDR1 KGHSH, CDR2 LQKENI.

The V call is TRBV27, the J call TRBJ1-6; 8 positions agree with TRBD1. Germline lookup yields CDR1 MNHEY and CDR2 SMNVEV (reference sequence). CDR3 size: 15 residues. J lost 9 bases, V lost 0 bases, and 4 bases had no gene match. Here the CDR3 reads CASSLSAGGSSPLHF. The CDR3, as DNA: TGTGCCAGCAGTTTATCTGCAGGGGGCTCTTCACCCCTCCACTTT.

The chain is built from TRBV7-2 and TRBJ2-7; TRBD2 matches 7 bases. The germline V gene encodes CDR1 SGHTA and CDR2 FQGNSA. The V segment lost 0 bases and the J segment 3 bases; nucleotides outside the gene matches: 5. This CDR3 spans 15 amino acids. In DNA form, the CDR3 reads TGTGCCAGCAGCTTAGCCGGGGGACTAAACTACGAGCAGTACTTC. Amino acid sequence: CASSLAGGLNYEQYF.

This clone has just one count. V gene TRBV6-6 combines with J gene TRBJ1-4; the D is unclear. The germline V and J ends were trimmed by 6 bases and 6 bases, with 14 bases remaining between them. Germline-derived CDR1 and CDR2 are MNHNY and SVGAGI (reference sequence). This CDR3 has 14 residues. Written as DNA, the CDR3 is TGTGCCAGCAGCCGAACGGGTGCGGATGAAAAACTGTTTTTT. It translates to CASSRTGADEKLFF.

The V gene is TRBV19, the J gene TRBJ1-1, with D tentatively TRBD1 (5 bases). CDR1 is LNHDA, CDR2 SQIVND, per germline (reference sequence). This CDR3 region has 15 residues. The V end was cut by 7 bases, the J end by 3 bases, with 18 bases between. CDR3 sequence: CASNAAGEVDTEAFF. The CDR3 DNA sequence: TGTGCCAGTAATGCGGCGGGGGAGGTGGACACTGAAGCTTTCTTT.

The V gene is TRBV30, the J gene TRBJ2-5, with 10 bases lining up with TRBD1. The V gene end was trimmed by 7 bases and the J gene end by 5 bases; junction bases not matched to a gene: 4. Germline assignment: CDR1 GTSNPN and CDR2 SVGIG (reference sequence). The CDR3 totals 12 residues. The CDR3 region has the DNA TGTGCCTTGGACAGGGGGGCGGAGACCCAGTACTTC. It encodes CALDRGAETQYF.